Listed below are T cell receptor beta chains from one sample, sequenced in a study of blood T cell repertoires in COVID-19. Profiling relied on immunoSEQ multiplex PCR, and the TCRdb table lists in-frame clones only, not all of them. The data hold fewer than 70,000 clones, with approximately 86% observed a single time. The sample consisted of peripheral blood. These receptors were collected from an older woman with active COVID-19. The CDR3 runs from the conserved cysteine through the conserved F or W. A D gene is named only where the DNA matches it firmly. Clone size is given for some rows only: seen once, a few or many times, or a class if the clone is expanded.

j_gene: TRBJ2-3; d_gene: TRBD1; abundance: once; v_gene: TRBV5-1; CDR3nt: TGCGCCAGCAGCGTGACCGGGACAGGGACCACAGATACGCAGTATTTT; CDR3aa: CASSVTGTGTTDTQYF
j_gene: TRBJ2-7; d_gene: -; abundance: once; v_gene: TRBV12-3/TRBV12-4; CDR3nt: TGTGCCAGCAGCCATAGAGGAGGGCACGAGCAGTACTTC; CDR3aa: CASSHRGGHEQYF
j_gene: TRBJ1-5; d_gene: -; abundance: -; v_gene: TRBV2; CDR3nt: TGTGCCAGCAAGGAGACGGCGAGCAATCAGCCCCAGCATTTT; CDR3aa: CASKETASNQPQHF
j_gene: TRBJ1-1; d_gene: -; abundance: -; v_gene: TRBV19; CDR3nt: TGTGCCAGTAGTATAGGCAGGGCGAACACTGAAGCTTTCTTT; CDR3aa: CASSIGRANTEAFF
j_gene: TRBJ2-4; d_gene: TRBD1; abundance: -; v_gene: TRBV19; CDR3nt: TGTGCCAGTAGAGGGACAGAAAACATTCAGTATTTC; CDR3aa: CASRGTENIQYF
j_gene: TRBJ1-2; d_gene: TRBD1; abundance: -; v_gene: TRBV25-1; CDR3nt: TGTGCCAGCAGTACCATGACAGGGTCCAAGGCTTATGGCTACACCTTC; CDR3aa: CASSTMTGSKAYGYTF
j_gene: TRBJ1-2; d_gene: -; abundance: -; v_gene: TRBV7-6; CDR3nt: TGTGCCAGCAGCTTATATACAGGGCCTAGTGGCTACACCTTC; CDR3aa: CASSLYTGPSGYTF
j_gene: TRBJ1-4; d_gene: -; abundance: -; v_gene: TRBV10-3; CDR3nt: TGTGCCATCAGTGACCGAGAGGAGGAAAAACTGTTTTTT; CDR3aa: CAISDREEEKLFF
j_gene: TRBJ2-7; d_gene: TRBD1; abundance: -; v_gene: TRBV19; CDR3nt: TGTGCCACCGCGCCTGACAGGGGGTACGAGCAGTACTTC; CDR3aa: CATAPDRGYEQYF
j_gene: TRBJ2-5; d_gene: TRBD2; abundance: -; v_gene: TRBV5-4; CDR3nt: TGTGCCAGCAGCTCGGGGACTAGCGGATTCCAAGAGACCCAGTACTTC; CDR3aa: CASSSGTSGFQETQYF
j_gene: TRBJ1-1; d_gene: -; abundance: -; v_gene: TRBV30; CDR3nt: TGTGCCTGGACCCGGTTTTTGGGGGAGGGCACTGAAGCTTTCTTT; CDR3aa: CAWTRFLGEGTEAFF
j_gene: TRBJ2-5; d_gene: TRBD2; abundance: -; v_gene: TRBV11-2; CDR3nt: TGTGCCAGCAGCTTAGCGGCGGCGGGAGCACAGGAGCAGTACTTC; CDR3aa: CASSLAAAGAQEQYF
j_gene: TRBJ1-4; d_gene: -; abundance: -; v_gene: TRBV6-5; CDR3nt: TGTGCCAGCAGTAGTCCGGACAGCGAAAAACTGTTTTTT; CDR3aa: CASSSPDSEKLFF
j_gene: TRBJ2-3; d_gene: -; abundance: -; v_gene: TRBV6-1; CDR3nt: TGTGCCAGCAGTGAATTGGTAGATGGCACAGATACGCAGTATTTT; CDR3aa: CASSELVDGTDTQYF
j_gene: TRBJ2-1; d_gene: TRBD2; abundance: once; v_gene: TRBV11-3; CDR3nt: TGTGCCAGCAGACTGGGGGGGGGAAGAGACAATGAGCAGTTCTTC; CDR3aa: CASRLGGGRDNEQFF
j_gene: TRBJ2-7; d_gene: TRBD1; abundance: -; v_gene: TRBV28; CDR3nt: TGTGCCAGCAGTTTACCCTATGGGGGACAGGATGCGGCCTACGAGCAGTACTTC; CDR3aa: CASSLPYGGQDAAYEQYF
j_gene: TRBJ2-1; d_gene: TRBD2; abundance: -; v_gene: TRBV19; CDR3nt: TGTGCCAGTAGTATTATAGGCGGGAGGGCCCTCAATGAGCAGTTCTTC; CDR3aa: CASSIIGGRALNEQFF
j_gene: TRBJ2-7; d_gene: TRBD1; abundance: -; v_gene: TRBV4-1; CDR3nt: TGCGCCAGCAGCCAAGATTGGACAGGGGTGTTTGGGGAGAGCTACGAGCAGTACTTC; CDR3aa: CASSQDWTGVFGESYEQYF
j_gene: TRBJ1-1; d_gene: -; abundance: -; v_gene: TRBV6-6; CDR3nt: TGTGCCAGCAGCCTCCACCCCCCCTCAACGAACAGGCGAGTGGGGACTGAAGCTTTCTTT; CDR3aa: CASSLHPPSTNRRVGTEAFF
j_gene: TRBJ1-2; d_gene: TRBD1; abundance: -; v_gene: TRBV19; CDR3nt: TGTGCCAGTAGTATGGACAGGGTAAGAGGCTACACCTTC; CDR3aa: CASSMDRVRGYTF
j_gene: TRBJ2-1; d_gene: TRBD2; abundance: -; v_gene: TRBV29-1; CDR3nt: TGCAGCGTTAGGGGGGGTAGCGGGAGTAGGAGGTACAATGAGCAGTTCTTC; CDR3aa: CSVRGGSGSRRYNEQFF
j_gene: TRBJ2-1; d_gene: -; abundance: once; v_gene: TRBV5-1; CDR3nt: TGCGCCAGCAGGAAGAACCCGGACAGCGTCTTGGGGGAGCAGTTCTTC; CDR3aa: CASRKNPDSVLGEQFF
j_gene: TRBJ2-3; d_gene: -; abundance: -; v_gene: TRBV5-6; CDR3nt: TGTGCCAGCAGCCGCGAACGGACGGCGGAGGAGACAGATACGCAGTATTTT; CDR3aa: CASSRERTAEETDTQYF
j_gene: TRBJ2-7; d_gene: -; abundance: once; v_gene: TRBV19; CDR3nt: TGTGCCAGTAGGCGACAGGACCTCTCCTACGAGCAGTACTTC; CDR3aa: CASRRQDLSYEQYF